This TCR beta chain was profiled in a study of shared clonotypes between healthy human individuals. The CDR3 length is 15 residues. V lost 3 bases and J lost 2, with 10 bases in between. Germline CDR1 is LGHNA and CDR2 is YNFKEQ. Repertoires were generated with immunoSEQ multiplex PCR, while TCRdb's copy carries only in-frame clones and drops some. The table has about 690,000 clones, about nine tenths seen once. Findings of the study overall: Compared with clonotypes that all four donors shared, non-shared clonotypes had lower generation probabilities.

Of note for this clone: Its antigen is unidentified.

The sequencing sample was made of memory CD8+ T cells from PBMCs. Subset defined: CD45RO+ cells pooled with CCR7-negative TemRA cells. The sequence came from a man younger than 30 in good health. Some clones in this sample may be carry-over from other donors' samples. The chain couples TRBV4-2 to TRBJ2-2; the D is unclear. The CDR3 reads CASSQDSDNTGELFF. In DNA, the CDR3 is TGTGCCAGCAGCCAGGATTCGGATAACACCGGGGAGCTGTTTTTT.